This T cell receptor (beta chain) was documented in a study of T-cell reconstitution after alpha-beta-depleted transplantation in children. Study-wide results and limits: Several hundred expanded graft clones reportedly gave rise to the alpha-beta T cells present about two months after transplant. Some patients showed high day-60 TCRbeta diversity, which derived from surviving recipient T cells and thymic progenitors. Once a year had passed after transplant, T-cell counts and diversity came mostly from newly produced T cells.

This clonotype was seen at least ten times. Its antigen is not identified. The TCRbeta library incorporated unique molecular identifiers. Each CDR3 protein is one row after TCRdb ran MiXCR on the PCR reads. The sample gives 250,000 to 300,000 distinct CDR3 sequences, roughly 10% of which show up once; around a quarter is in the top ten. The sample was peripheral blood, taken 180 days after TCRalphabeta/CD19-depleted stem cell transplant. This TCR was recovered from a male patient aged 2 to 10 who had a stem cell transplant for chronic granulomatous disease, so the T cells may come from the graft donor.

CDR3 residues: CASSYDGTGYSYEQYF. The DNA for the CDR3 is TGTGCCAGCAGTTACGACGGGACAGGGTACTCCTACGAGCAGTACTTC. This chain uses TRBV6-2 or TRBV6-3 with TRBJ2-7; TRBD1 matches at 9 bases. There are 16 residues in the CDR3. CDR1 is MNHEY, CDR2 SVGEGT, per germline. V was pared by 2 bases and J by 0 bases, with 5 bases of the junction left unmatched.